This is a list of T cell receptor beta chains from one sample in a study of T cell responses to AZD1222 COVID-19 vaccine. The assay was immunoSEQ multiplex PCR, and TCRdb's table has in-frame clones only and misses some. The table lists 130,000 to 150,000 clones, over 85% of them singletons. The source material was peripheral blood, sampled on day 0 of AZD1222 vaccination. The source is an adult in good health. The conserved cysteine and the conserved F or W are not part of the CDR3 here.

len: 11; v_gene: TRBV9; CDR3aa: ASSVRGTSEQF
len: 12; v_gene: TRBV3-1/TRBV3-2; CDR3aa: ASSPTWGEDEQF
len: 12; v_gene: TRBV6-5; CDR3aa: ASRPSGDHDGYT
len: 15; v_gene: TRBV5-1; CDR3aa: ASSLAPPGGSNEKLF
len: 15; v_gene: TRBV27; CDR3aa: ASSLFRDRGLGYGYT
len: 10; v_gene: TRBV30; CDR3aa: AWSVSAGGYT
len: 13; v_gene: TRBV5-6; CDR3aa: ASSWRDFSGNTIY
len: 13; v_gene: TRBV5-1; CDR3aa: ASSTQGPYTGELF
len: 14; v_gene: TRBV28; CDR3aa: ASSAAKGSYNSPLH
len: 20; v_gene: TRBV7-7; CDR3aa: ASSLIRVTGTGYVVPAETQY
len: 13; v_gene: TRBV28; CDR3aa: ASSLGGQTFYGYT
len: 7; v_gene: TRBV28; CDR3aa: ASGYEQY
len: 13; v_gene: TRBV11-2; CDR3aa: ASSLEGSRINVLT
len: 13; v_gene: TRBV5-1; CDR3aa: ASSRAPGSSYEQY
len: 12; v_gene: TRBV27; CDR3aa: ASSLYRRSDEQF
len: 12; v_gene: TRBV24-1; CDR3aa: ATSEGARDTEAF
len: 14; v_gene: TRBV21-1; CDR3aa: ASSKAGAGINYEQY
len: 12; v_gene: TRBV11-2; CDR3aa: ASSLATGPYEQY
len: 13; v_gene: TRBV13; CDR3aa: ASKNLGTDNEKLF
len: 10; v_gene: TRBV12-3/TRBV12-4; CDR3aa: ASSLRGETQY
len: 11; v_gene: TRBV3-1/TRBV3-2; CDR3aa: ASSPGRGTEAF
len: 11; v_gene: TRBV5-6; CDR3aa: ASSFRGNTEAF
len: 14; v_gene: TRBV11-1; CDR3aa: ASSSTSGQGFGEQY
len: 9; v_gene: TRBV6-5; CDR3aa: ACGERETQY
len: 14; v_gene: TRBV18; CDR3aa: ASSPVGVVDNSPLH
len: 12; v_gene: TRBV15; CDR3aa: ATSRDGTGGEQY
len: 15; v_gene: TRBV3-1/TRBV3-2; CDR3aa: ASSQDIGGLAFNEQF
len: 14; v_gene: TRBV28; CDR3aa: AVCLNRGAGNTEAF
len: 15; v_gene: TRBV10-2; CDR3aa: ARAGGGGGKGYNEQF
len: 13; v_gene: TRBV20-1; CDR3aa: SASRPRVPTDTQY
len: 10; v_gene: TRBV7-9; CDR3aa: ASSFRGDTQY
len: 10; v_gene: TRBV5-4; CDR3aa: ASSLARGEQF
len: 13; v_gene: TRBV9; CDR3aa: ASRAGGSGTGELF
len: 12; v_gene: TRBV7-2; CDR3aa: ASSLATAYNEQF
len: 12; v_gene: TRBV5-5; CDR3aa: ASNDADGSYEQY
len: 13; v_gene: TRBV2; CDR3aa: ASSDSHFSYNEQF